This TCR beta chain was captured in a study of blood T cell repertoires in COVID-19. Germline CDR1 reads LGHDT; CDR2 reads YNNKEL (reference sequence). CDR3 length: 15 amino acids. V lost 0 bases and J lost 9, with 15 bases in between. Everyone who took part was about 18 to 90 years old, and they came from about 23 US areas. Recovered Cohort 3 donors showed two negative PCRs, clearance, or symptom resolution. Original processing notes: From reference gene primer amplification, estimates of nucleated cell counts were derived. Here immunoSEQ multiplex PCR was the method, and the copy in TCRdb shows in-frame clones only, minus some. The V and J calls and clone size come from that table; D and trimming were worked out from the DNA. The data hold around 250,000 clones, with 80% to 90% observed a single time.

The specimen sequenced was PBMCs or T cells enriched from blood (not recorded which). This clonotype originated in a woman between 45 and 60 years old who had recovered from COVID-19. The genes are TRBV3-1 (or the pseudogene TRBV3-2) and TRBJ2-1; D is perhaps TRBD2 (5 bases). CDR3 loop: CASSQDLRVASEQFF. The CDR3 bases are TGTGCCAGCAGCCAAGACCTTCGAGTAGCGAGTGAGCAGTTCTTC.